This TCR beta chain was captured in a study of T cell responses to AZD1222 COVID-19 vaccine. Study in general: Pooled samples include second doses given at about 4 or 12 weeks. Whole-study results and caveats: Targeting of unmutated variant regions was reportedly seen in nearly half of spike-specific TCRs. Across spike, vaccine-associated CD4 TCRs were found, dominant at 160-218 and 743-854.

On this clone itself: Its antigen remains unidentified.

J was trimmed by 2 bases and V by 2 bases; bases with no gene match: 7. The CDR3 covers 15 residues. Germline assignment: CDR1 SQVTM and CDR2 ANQGSEA. Data came from immunoSEQ multiplex PCR; TCRdb stores just in-frame clones and leaves some out. The sample consists of some 180,000 clones, 80% to 95% of them appearing once. This TCR was sampled from an adult in good health. Here the sequenced sample was peripheral blood, taken on day 0 of AZD1222 vaccination. The chain joins TRBV29-1 to TRBJ1-2; 8 bases match TRBD1. The CDR3 DNA is TGCAGCGTTGAATCGATGACAGGGGCCAACTATGGCTACACCTTC. Amino acid sequence: CSVESMTGANYGYTF.